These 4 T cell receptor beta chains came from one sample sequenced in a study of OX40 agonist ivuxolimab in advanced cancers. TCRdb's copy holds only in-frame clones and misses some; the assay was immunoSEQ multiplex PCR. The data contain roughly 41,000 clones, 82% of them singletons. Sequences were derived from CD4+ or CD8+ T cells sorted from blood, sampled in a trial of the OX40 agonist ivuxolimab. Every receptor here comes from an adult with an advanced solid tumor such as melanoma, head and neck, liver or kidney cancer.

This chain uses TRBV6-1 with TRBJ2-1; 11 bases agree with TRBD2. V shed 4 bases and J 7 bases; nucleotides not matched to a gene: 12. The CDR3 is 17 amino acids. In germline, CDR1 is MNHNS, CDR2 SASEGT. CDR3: CASSGATLAGGSNEQFF. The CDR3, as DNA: TGTGCCAGCAGTGGGGCTACCCTAGCGGGGGGATCAAATGAGCAGTTCTTC.

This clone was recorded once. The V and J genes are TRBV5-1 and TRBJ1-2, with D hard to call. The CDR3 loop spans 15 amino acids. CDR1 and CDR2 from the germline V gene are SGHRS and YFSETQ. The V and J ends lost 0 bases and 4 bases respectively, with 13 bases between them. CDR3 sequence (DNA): TGCGCCAGCAGCTTGGAATCGGGCAGAAGCTATGGCTACACCTTC. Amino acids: CASSLESGRSYGYTF. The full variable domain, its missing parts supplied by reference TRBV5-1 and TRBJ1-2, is KAGVTQTPRYLIKTRGQQVTLSCSPISGHRSVSWYQQTPGQGLQFLFEYFSETQRNKGNFPGRFSGRQFSNSRSEMNVSTLELGDSALYLCASSLESGRSYGYTFGSGTRLTVV.

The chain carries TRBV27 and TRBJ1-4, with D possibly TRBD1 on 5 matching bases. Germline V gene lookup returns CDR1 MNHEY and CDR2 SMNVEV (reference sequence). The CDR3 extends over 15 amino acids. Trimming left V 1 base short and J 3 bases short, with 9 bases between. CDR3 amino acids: CASSLWGEANEKLFF. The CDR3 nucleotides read TGTGCCAGCAGTTTATGGGGGGAGGCTAATGAAAAACTGTTTTTT.

CDR3 protein: CASSSLREGRRNTIYF. Here the CDR3 DNA reads TGTGCCAGCAGCTCCCTCCGGGAGGGGAGGAGAAACACCATATATTTT. This sequence joins TRBV11-2 and TRBJ1-3; weak D call: TRBD1 (5 bases). The V gene's germline CDR1 is SGHAT and CDR2 FQNNGV. The V gene lost 4 bases and the J gene lost 5 bases, with 18 bases spanning the gap. The CDR3 is 16 amino acids.